These 15 T cell receptor beta chains originate from one sample sequenced in a study of beta chain features in type 1 diabetes. Expressed TCRB transcripts got sequenced, as all isolated RNA was reverse transcribed. Clones were read by immunoSEQ multiplex PCR, and TCRdb kept only the in-frame ones, dropping some. The table includes about 40,000 clones, 49% detected once. The specimen sequenced was central memory CD4+ T cells from blood. Every receptor here comes from a young woman in good health.

This clone appeared once. The chain recombines TRBV6-1 with TRBJ1-2, with D hard to call. V lost 2 bases and J 4 bases, leaving 20 bases between the germline ends. This CDR3 has 17 amino acids. From germline, CDR1 is MNHNS and CDR2 SASEGT. The CDR3 DNA reads as TGTGCCAGCAGTGAACCCCCACCGGAGTCGTTTAGCTATGGCTACACCTTC. This gives the protein CASSEPPPESFSYGYTF.

In its sample, this clone was seen a few times. This rearrangement joins TRBV7-3 to TRBJ2-1; 7 bases align to TRBD2. This CDR3 comprises 16 residues. Germline CDR1 and CDR2: SGHTA and FQGTGA. V lost 3 bases to trimming and J lost 5 bases; unmatched junction nucleotides: 10. CDR3 protein: CASSFVGASGHNEQFF. The CDR3 DNA follows: TGTGCCAGCAGCTTCGTGGGCGCTAGCGGACACAATGAGCAGTTCTTC.

This chain joins TRBV7-3 and TRBJ2-1; D gene uncertain. Trimming took 4 bases from V and 2 from J, leaving 15 bases between them. The germline V gene encodes CDR1 SGHTA and CDR2 FQGTGA. This CDR3 contains 16 residues. CDR3 protein: CASSSTRAEAYNEQFF. The CDR3 DNA reads TGTGCCAGCAGCTCTACCCGCGCCGAGGCCTACAATGAGCAGTTCTTC.

The chain employs TRBV5-1 and TRBJ1-4; D perhaps matches TRBD1 (5 bases). The CDR3 covers 15 residues. The germline V gene encodes CDR1 SGHRS and CDR2 YFSETQ. V was shortened by 6 bases and J by 4 bases, with 16 bases between the two germline ends. The CDR3 sequence: CASTTSTADNEKLFF. CDR3 nucleotides: TGCGCCAGCACGACCTCGACAGCAGATAATGAAAAACTGTTTTTT. The full variable domain, its missing parts supplied by reference TRBV5-1 and TRBJ1-4, is KAGVTQTPRYLIKTRGQQVTLSCSPISGHRSVSWYQQTPGQGLQFLFEYFSETQRNKGNFPGRFSGRQFSNSRSEMNVSTLELGDSALYLCASTTSTADNEKLFFGSGTQLSVL.

The chain carries TRBV7-9 and TRBJ2-7; a possible D gene is TRBD1 (8 bases). Germline V lookup: CDR1 SEHNR, CDR2 FQNEAQ (reference sequence). The CDR3 contains 14 residues. V was clipped by 5 bases and J by 2 bases, with 13 bases between them. CDR3 residues: CASSTGGGAYEQYF. The CDR3 region has the DNA TGTGCCAGCAGCACAGGGGGGGGCGCCTACGAGCAGTACTTC.

This clone has just a few counts. The chain uses TRBV2 and TRBJ2-5; D is possibly TRBD2 (5 bases). The DNA end favors TRBJ2-7, so the J call may be wrong. This CDR3 is 15 amino acids long. Germline-derived CDR1 and CDR2 are SNHLY and FYNNEI. The CDR3 sequence is CASSERGQRAYEQYF. The CDR3 DNA reads as TGTGCCAGCAGTGAAAGAGGCCAGAGGGCCTACGAGCAGTACTTC.

This clone has a handful of counts. The V call is TRBV4-2, the J call TRBJ2-6; 8 bases are a match to TRBD2. With 0 bases clipped from V and 2 bases from J, the junction kept 6 bases outside the gene matches. This CDR3 contains 18 residues. Germline lookup yields CDR1 LGHNA and CDR2 YNFKEQ. The CDR3 reads CASSQEWRGAPGANVLTF. CDR3 sequence (DNA): TGTGCCAGCAGCCAAGAGTGGCGGGGGGCTCCTGGGGCCAACGTCCTGACTTTC.

The chain joins TRBV7-2 to TRBJ2-3; 10 bases map to TRBD2. Germline loops: CDR1 SGHTA, CDR2 FQGNSA. V was clipped by 1 base and J by 5 bases; unmatched bases: 6. This CDR3 spans 16 amino acids. CDR3 DNA sequence: TGTGCCAGCAGCTTAGTGCCTAGCGGGAGCGGAGATACGCAGTATTTT. This translates into CASSLVPSGSGDTQYF.

The chain is built from TRBV2 and TRBJ1-1; tentatively, D is TRBD1 (6 bases). The CDR3 has 14 residues. Trimming cost V 7 bases and J 2 bases, with 14 bases left between them. The germline gives CDR1 SNHLY, CDR2 FYNNEI. The chain's CDR3 is CASTGQIRNTEAFF. CDR3 bases: TGTGCCAGCACCGGACAGATAAGAAACACTGAAGCTTTCTTT. Variable domain in full (rest from reference TRBV2 and TRBJ1-1): EPEVTQTPSHQVTQMGQEVILRCVPISNHLYFYWYRQILGQKVEFLVSFYNNEISEKSEIFDDQFSVERPDGSNFTLKIRSTKLEDSAMYFCASTGQIRNTEAFFGQGTRLTVV.

CDR3 sequence: CASSHTYRTVSDTDTQYF. The CDR3 bases are TGTGCCAGCAGCCATACCTATAGGACAGTGAGTGATACAGATACGCAGTATTTT. The V gene is TRBV14, the J gene TRBJ2-3, with D maybe TRBD1 (6 bases). The CDR3 contains 18 residues. Trimming took off 3 bases at V and 3 bases at J, with 22 bases between the two ends. Germline loops: CDR1 SGHDN, CDR2 FVKESK.

The V call is TRBV29-1, the J call TRBJ1-2, with 8 positions matching TRBD1. Germline CDR1 and CDR2: SQVTM and ANQGSEA. The CDR3 extends over 13 amino acids. J was trimmed by 7 bases and V by 1 base; bases with no gene match: 5. The CDR3 DNA follows: TGCAGCGTTGAAGTCAGGGGGCAGATTGGCTACACCTTC. Translation gives CSVEVRGQIGYTF.

V usage is TRBV7-6 and J usage is TRBJ1-6; maybe TRBD1 (5 bases). Germline V gives CDR1 SGHVS, CDR2 FNYEAQ. V dropped 1 base and J dropped 10 bases, with 14 bases sitting between them. The CDR3 consists of 15 residues. DNA of the CDR3: TGTGCCAGCAGCTTAGTCGGGCTAGGGGCGTCACCCCTCCACTTT. Its protein is CASSLVGLGASPLHF. Full variable domain (outside the CDR3, taken from reference TRBV7-6 and TRBJ1-6): GAGVSQSPRYKVTKRGQDVALRCDPISGHVSLYWYRQALGQGPEFLTYFNYEAQQDKSGLPNDRFSAERPEGSISTLTIQRTEQRDSAMYRCASSLVGLGASPLHFGNGTRLTVT.

The CDR3 DNA sequence: TGTGCCAGCAGCCAAGATCCGGAAAGGGACACTGAGCAGTTCTTC. Translated: CASSQDPERDTEQFF. This rearrangement joins TRBV4-2 to TRBJ2-1; perhaps TRBD1 as D (6 bases). Germline V gene sequence: CDR1 LGHNA, CDR2 YNFKEQ. V was trimmed by 0 bases and J by 9 bases, leaving 15 bases between them. This CDR3 region has 15 residues.

The chain carries TRBV5-1 and TRBJ1-1; D gene ambiguous. The V and J ends lost 3 bases and 4 bases respectively, with 19 bases between them. In germline, CDR1 is SGHRS, CDR2 YFSETQ. There are 16 residues in the CDR3. The CDR3 loop is CASSWSGSAMGTEAFF. CDR3 nucleotides: TGCGCCAGCAGCTGGTCGGGATCCGCAATGGGCACTGAAGCTTTCTTT.

V gene TRBV19 combines with J gene TRBJ1-5; possible D gene TRBD1, 5 bases. The CDR3 sequence is 15 residues long. CDR1 is LNHDA, CDR2 SQIVND, per germline (reference sequence). Trimming took 5 bases from V and 1 from J, leaving 12 bases between them. DNA for the CDR3: TGTGCCAGTAGTCCTCAGGGCGTCAGCAATCAGCCCCAGCATTTT. This gives the protein CASSPQGVSNQPQHF.